This T cell receptor beta chain was profiled in a study of T cell repertoires in cytomegalovirus infection. Across the study: CMV epitopes in the study were HLA-C-restricted (recently identified) and HLA-B-restricted (well studied). Both a matching HLA type and CMV infection were indicated by public TCR beta signatures.

TCRdb reprocessed the reads with MiXCR, giving one entry per CDR3 protein. The sample has 110,000 or so distinct CDR3 sequences; 29% are singletons. General study findings and limits: Using cumulative public TCR beta family frequency, the authors identified those who carried CMV together with the relevant HLA. Ex vivo responses were dominated by HLA-C-restricted CMV-specific TCR beta clonotypes.

Per germline, CDR1 MGHRA and CDR2 YSYEKL. The CDR3 consists of 16 residues. V shed 0 bases and J 5 bases; nucleotides not matched to a gene: 4. In the case of this clonotype: Its target is not known.

The genes are TRBV4-1 and TRBJ2-1; TRBD2 matches 10 bases. Sequencing was performed on CD8+ T cells from cultured PBMCs, taken from culture after CMV antigen stimulation. This clonotype was obtained from a human donor in good health (CMV status not recorded). Some clones in this sample may be carry-over from other donors' samples. CDR3: CASSQDQSGGDNEQFF. The CDR3 DNA follows: TGCGCCAGCAGCCAAGATCAAAGCGGGGGGGACAATGAGCAGTTCTTC.